Listed here are 10 T cell receptor beta chains from one sample, sequenced in a study of shared clonotypes between healthy human individuals. Naive-designated CD8 cells lacked CD45RO, were positively enriched for CCR7, and omitted terminally differentiated effector memory CD45RA+ cells. Produced via immunoSEQ multiplex PCR; TCRdb's table is partial and in-frame only. The top ten clones hold over 0.1% of a sample with hundreds of thousands of clones, approximately 96% of them seen once. Sequencing was carried out using naive CD8+ T cells sorted from blood. These receptors originate from a woman under 40 in good health.

The chain joins TRBV11-2 to TRBJ2-7; D may be TRBD1 (6 bases). This CDR3 is 15 amino acids long. CDR1 and CDR2 (germline): SGHAT, FQNNGV. V was cut by 1 base and J by 0 bases, with 10 bases left in between. The chain's CDR3 is CASSLVSDSSYEQYF. Written as DNA, the CDR3 is TGTGCCAGCAGCTTAGTCTCGGACAGCTCCTACGAGCAGTACTTC.

The chain couples TRBV5-6 to TRBJ2-1; D gene ambiguous. The ends were cut back, 2 bases at V and 0 bases at J, with 12 bases in the middle. CDR3 size: 16 residues. The germline CDR1 and CDR2 sequences are SGHDT and YYEEEE. Here the CDR3 DNA reads TGTGCCAGCAGCTTTGGAGAGGAGCCCTCCTACAATGAGCAGTTCTTC. It specifies CASSFGEEPSYNEQFF.

V is TRBV19 and J is TRBJ2-2; 10 nucleotides line up with TRBD1. The CDR3 totals 15 residues. Germline assignment: CDR1 LNHDA and CDR2 SQIVND (reference sequence). J gave up 6 bases and V 7 bases, and 8 bases lay outside the gene matches. The CDR3: CASTQRQGAPGELFF. As DNA, the CDR3 is TGTGCCAGTACCCAGAGACAGGGGGCCCCCGGGGAGCTGTTTTTT. The full variable domain, in which reference TRBV19 and TRBJ2-2 provide the parts outside the CDR3, is DGGITQSPKYLFRKEGQNVTLSCEQNLNHDAMYWYRQDPGQGLRLIYYSQIVNDFQKGDIAEGYSVSREKKESFPLTVTSAQKNPTAFYLCASTQRQGAPGELFFGEGSRLTVL.

The chain recombines TRBV5-1 with TRBJ1-3; D gene unclear. Between the trimmed V and J ends, which lost 4 bases and 0 bases, there was a span of 8 bases. Germline CDR1 and CDR2: SGHRS and YFSETQ. The CDR3 is made up of 14 amino acids. The CDR3 loop reads CASSPTSSGNTIYF. The CDR3 bases are TGCGCCAGCAGCCCAACCTCCTCTGGAAACACCATATATTTT.

In its sample, this clone was seen a few times. The V and J genes are TRBV7-9 and TRBJ1-1, with D possibly matching TRBD1 (6 bases). The V end lost 5 bases, the J end lost 0 bases, and 13 bases lay between the germline ends. Germline assignment: CDR1 SEHNR and CDR2 FQNEAQ (reference sequence). This CDR3 region has 15 residues. CDR3 nucleotide sequence: TGTGCCAGCAGCCTCCCGACAGGAGTGAACACTGAAGCTTTCTTT. Translated: CASSLPTGVNTEAFF.

The chain employs TRBV2 and TRBJ2-2; no clear D gene. The germline gives CDR1 SNHLY, CDR2 FYNNEI. This CDR3 comprises 11 residues. Trimming pared 6 bases from V and 4 bases from J, leaving 3 bases between. The CDR3 sequence is CASRGTGELFF. In nucleotides, the CDR3 is TGTGCCAGCAGGGGCACCGGGGAGCTGTTTTTT.

CDR3: CAAGYSQETQYF. The CDR3 DNA sequence: TGTGCCGCCGGGTACTCCCAAGAGACCCAGTACTTC. The chain joins TRBV27 to TRBJ2-5, with D unclear. Germline CDR1 and CDR2: MNHEY and SMNVEV (reference sequence). Trimming removed 11 bases at V and 1 base at J, with 11 bases between. The CDR3 is 12 residues long.

The chain recombines TRBV4-1 with TRBJ1-3; TRBD1 agrees at 8 bases. CDR3 length: 16 residues. From germline, CDR1 is MGHRA and CDR2 YSYEKL. V lost 1 base to trimming and J lost 3 bases; unmatched junction nucleotides: 5. The CDR3 is CASSQGQGQFGNTIYF. The CDR3 region has the DNA TGCGCCAGCAGCCAAGGACAGGGGCAGTTTGGAAACACCATATATTTT.

This clone has just one count. V is TRBV13 and J is TRBJ2-1, with TRBD1 matching 11 bases. V trimming: 5 bases; J trimming: 8 bases; junction bases outside the gene matches: 5. The CDR3 extends over 14 amino acids. Looked up from germline, CDR1 is PRHDT and CDR2 is FYEKMQ (reference sequence). In nucleotides, the CDR3 is TGTGCCAGCAGCGCCGGGACAGGGGGGTATGAGCAGTTCTTC. This gives the protein CASSAGTGGYEQFF.

The gene calls are TRBV5-6 and TRBJ2-7; 9 nucleotides match TRBD2. Germline V gives CDR1 SGHDT, CDR2 YYEEEE. V lost 6 bases and J lost 6; bases outside the gene matches: 16. The CDR3 has 16 amino acids. The DNA of the CDR3 is TGTGCCAGCAACTGGATGGTAGCGGGAGATCGGGGCGAGCAGTACTTC. As protein: CASNWMVAGDRGEQYF.